These T cell receptor beta chains were read from a single sample in a study of T cell repertoires in cytomegalovirus infection. TCRdb itself ran the reads through MiXCR, one entry per CDR3 protein. The sample consists of around 210,000 distinct CDR3 sequences, about 5.9% of them appearing once. The sequenced sample consisted of PBMCs. These receptors all stem from a human donor in good health (CMV status not recorded). Some clones in this sample may be carry-over from other donors' samples. Each CDR3 is given with its conserved first and last residue. Fields, in order: J gene, V gene, D gene, clone size, CDR3 protein, CDR3 DNA. A D gene is named only where the DNA matches it firmly. Not all rows give a size; the values are once, few, many and, for expanded clones, a class.

>TRBJ2-3|TRBV20-1|TRBD2|many
CSANPRRGADTQYF
TGCAGTGCCAACCCGCGGCGGGGGGCAGATACGCAGTATTTT
>TRBJ1-5|TRBV20-1|NA|many
CSASKGPSNQPQHF
TGCAGTGCTAGTAAGGGGCCTAGCAATCAGCCCCAGCATTTT
>TRBJ2-7|TRBV7-2|NA|few
CASSLGMDFYEQYF
TGTGCCAGCAGCTTGGGGATGGATTTCTACGAGCAGTACTTC
>TRBJ2-3|TRBV20-1|TRBD2|many
CSATEMRGGRGDTQYF
TGCAGTGCGACGGAGATGCGGGGGGGCCGGGGAGATACGCAGTATTTT
>TRBJ1-5|TRBV7-2|NA|many
CASSLASGNQPQHF
TGTGCCAGCAGCTTAGCATCTGGGAATCAGCCCCAGCATTTT
>TRBJ1-6|TRBV7-2|TRBD1|many
CASTVKGGRGDSPLHF
TGTGCCAGCACCGTAAAAGGGGGCAGGGGCGACTCACCCCTCCACTTT
>TRBJ2-1|TRBV3-1|TRBD1|many
CASSLPGQGLDNEQFF
TGTGCCAGCAGCCTCCCGGGACAGGGACTCGACAATGAGCAGTTCTTC
>TRBJ2-4|TRBV29-1|NA|NA
CSVGTGGGIQYF
TGCAGCGTGGGGACTGGAGGTGGCATTCAGTACTTC
>TRBJ2-7|TRBV14|NA|many
CASSQTQSSYEQYF
TGTGCCAGCAGCCAAACACAGTCTTCCTACGAGCAGTACTTC
>TRBJ2-2|TRBV20-1|TRBD2|many
CSARKGGTNTGELFF
TGCAGTGCTAGAAAGGGAGGGACGAACACCGGGGAGCTGTTTTTT
>TRBJ2-7|TRBV6-2/TRBV6-3|NA|NA
CAGSGGDAAYEQYF
TGTGCCGGCAGTGGCGGGGACGCTGCCTACGAGCAGTACTTC
>TRBJ2-3|TRBV29-1|TRBD1|many
CSVDWGQGPDTQYF
TGCAGCGTTGATTGGGGACAGGGACCAGATACGCAGTATTTT
>TRBJ2-1|TRBV2|NA|NA
CASSYLSNNEQFF
TGTGCCAGCAGTTATCTTAGCAACAATGAGCAGTTCTTC
>TRBJ1-5|TRBV2|TRBD1|many
CASREQGATNQPQHF
TGTGCCAGTCGGGAACAGGGGGCGACGAATCAGCCCCAGCATTTT
>TRBJ2-5|TRBV23-1|NA|many
CASSRGPQEKETQYF
TGCGCCAGCAGTCGCGGTCCACAGGAGAAAGAGACCCAGTACTTC
>TRBJ2-1|TRBV2|TRBD2|NA
CASSVERGLTYNEQFF
TGTGCCAGCAGTGTTGAGCGGGGGTTAACCTACAATGAGCAGTTCTTC
>TRBJ1-2|TRBV20-1|NA|many
CSAFNRAGYTF
TGCAGTGCCTTTAACAGGGCTGGCTACACCTTC
>TRBJ1-1|TRBV2|NA|many
CASTGTVNTEAFF
TGTGCCAGCACTGGGACGGTGAACACTGAAGCTTTCTTT
>TRBJ2-3|TRBV5-1|NA|NA
CASSLDQVFTDTQYF
TGCGCCAGCAGCTTGGATCAGGTTTTTACAGATACGCAGTATTTT
>TRBJ2-6|TRBV30|NA|many
CAGTEASVWGANVLTF
TGTGCCGGAACAGAAGCATCGGTCTGGGGTGCCAACGTCCTGACTTTC
>TRBJ1-2|TRBV10-3|NA|many
CAISESDADYGYTF
TGTGCCATCAGTGAGTCGGATGCGGACTATGGCTACACCTTC
>TRBJ1-2|TRBV7-2|NA|many
CASSLNQNYGYTF
TGTGCCAGCAGCCTAAATCAGAACTATGGCTACACCTTC
>TRBJ2-5|TRBV7-2|NA|many
CASSPLETQYF
TGTGCCAGCAGCCCCCTGGAGACCCAGTACTTC
>TRBJ2-1|TRBV19|NA|many
CASSTGPEQFF
TGTGCCAGTTCCACCGGGCCTGAGCAGTTCTTC
>TRBJ2-7|TRBV27|NA|many
CASSSLLGGGHVSYEQYF
TGTGCCAGCAGTTCCCTGCTGGGTGGGGGCCACGTCTCCTACGAGCAGTACTTC
>TRBJ1-2|TRBV4-1|NA|many
CASSQGGSYGYTF
TGCGCCAGCAGCCAAGGGGGCTCCTATGGCTACACCTTC
>TRBJ2-1|TRBV10-3|NA|many
CAISDFGDNEQFF
TGTGCCATCAGTGATTTTGGGGACAATGAGCAGTTCTTC
>TRBJ1-2|TRBV5-4|NA|many
CASSLGRASGYTF
TGTGCCAGCAGCTTGGGCCGGGCCAGTGGCTACACCTTC